This note documents a single TCR beta chain sequence. Its antigen is still unknown. These data come from a study of vaccination and CD4 T cells after COVID-19. CDR1 and CDR2 from the germline V gene are SGHRS and YFSETQ. The trim removed 1 base at V and 6 bases at J, leaving 13 bases unmatched. This CDR3 contains 17 residues. As for treatment: roughly 10-day PBMC culture with coronavirus spike peptide pools or control peptides (ViraFEST assay). Researchers used the Oncomine TCR Beta short-read assay to sequence DNA from cultured CD4+ T cells. Genomic DNA was extracted from cultured CD4+ T cells. TCRdb fed the PCR reads into MiXCR, producing one record per CDR3 protein. The sample contains roughly 20,000 distinct CDR3 sequences, roughly 50% of which appear only once.

The source of this sequence is a human donor who had recovered from COVID-19. The gene calls are TRBV5-1 and TRBJ1-2, with 9 bases that match TRBD1. What was sequenced was CD4+ T cells from blood, cultured in vitro. The DNA for the CDR3 is TGCGCCAGCAGCTTGCTGGGACAGGGTTTTTCGTCGGATGGCTACACCTTC. Its protein is CASSLLGQGFSSDGYTF. Using reference TRBV5-1 and TRBJ1-2 for the parts outside the CDR3, the full variable domain is KAGVTQTPRYLIKTRGQQVTLSCSPISGHRSVSWYQQTPGQGLQFLFEYFSETQRNKGNFPGRFSGRQFSNSRSEMNVSTLELGDSALYLCASSLLGQGFSSDGYTFGSGTRLTVV.